The text below deals with one TCR beta chain. What it recognizes is unknown. Cells that were CD45RO-CCR7+CD27+CD95- constituted naive CD8+ T cells. These data originate in a study of CXCR3-negative and CXCR3-positive naive CD8 T cells. Overall study findings and caveats: For naive cells, CXCR3-negative and CXCR3-positive subsets had similar TRBV-TRBJ usage; for memory cells, usage differed. Comparison of naive cells showed more hydrophobic TRB CDR3s in CXCR3-positive than in CXCR3-negative naive cells. Each naive subset displayed comparably high diversity, whereas memory CD8+ cells displayed much lower diversity.

TRB cDNA was prepared as libraries by UMI-labeled 5' RACE. With the 5' RACE reads reprocessed, TCRdb shows one record per CDR3 protein and no DNA. This sample's table reports about 6,700 distinct CDR3 sequences. CDR3 length equals 13 residues. The V gene's germline CDR1 is LNHDA and CDR2 SQIVND (reference sequence). The sample comprised naive CXCR3- CD8+ T cells from blood. The sample's subset: CD45RO-CCR7+CD27+CD95- naive CD8+ T cells lacking CXCR3 (TNR3-). The chain links TRBV19 to TRBJ1-1. The receptor was isolated from a human donor in good health. Some clones in this sample may be carry-over from other donors' samples. CDR3: CASSAGMNTEAFF.